This T cell receptor beta chain was obtained from a study of vaccination and CD4 T cells after COVID-19. This clonotype was counted only a few times. Its antigen is not known. Sequencing of cultured CD4+ T cell DNA used the Oncomine TCR Beta short-read assay. MiXCR, applied by TCRdb to the PCR reads, yields one record per CDR3 protein. The sample shows about 17,000 distinct CDR3 sequences, roughly 44% of them seen only once. Findings of the study overall: Vaccine-specific clones in convalescent patients were spike mono-reactive in 304 of 307 cases.

From germline, CDR1 is LNHDA and CDR2 SQIVND (reference sequence). The CDR3 is made up of 16 amino acids. V gave up 5 bases and J gave up 2 bases; unmatched junction bases: 8. The sample's time point: late sampling 161 to 241 days after vaccination in a few convalescent patients. The treatment: roughly nine-day PBMC culture with coronavirus spike peptide pools or control peptides (ViraFEST assay). Convalescent patients tested SARS-CoV-2 PCR positive from March to December 2020, before Alpha, Beta and Delta emerged. This sequence joins TRBV19 and TRBJ2-1; TRBD2 matches at 8 bases. This clonotype originated in a human donor who had recovered from COVID-19. The specimen was CD4+ T cells from blood, cultured in vitro, collected about 7 months after SARS-CoV-2 vaccination. The CDR3 reads CASSPRGAGAYNEQFF. Written as DNA, the CDR3 is TGTGCCAGTAGTCCGCGGGGAGCGGGAGCCTACAATGAGCAGTTCTTC.